This T cell receptor beta chain was identified during a study of CD8 T cells in ankylosing spondylitis. Points from the study as a whole: Reactive arthritis synovial fluid and blood previously showed some of these motif variants.

The table lists this clonotype with many counts. Its cognate antigen is unknown. Scientists made TCR beta libraries using quantitative 5'-RACE with molecular barcodes. Each CDR3 protein gets one entry after TCRdb re-called the 5' RACE reads with MiXCR. The data show fewer than 200,000 distinct CDR3 sequences, approximately 20% seen once. The CDR3 contains 15 residues. Between the trimmed V and J ends, which lost 3 bases and 2 bases, there was a span of 10 bases. Germline V lookup: CDR1 SGHDN, CDR2 FVKESK. The sequence came from a male donor with ankylosing spondylitis or in good health (not recorded which). The chain carries TRBV14 and TRBJ1-4; D is uncertain. Sequencing was carried out using blood, either unsorted or a sorted T cell fraction (not recorded which). The CDR3 is CASSQLGRTNEKLFF. The CDR3 DNA is TGTGCCAGCAGCCAGCTCGGGAGGACTAATGAAAAACTGTTTTTT.